Shown below are 10 T cell receptor beta chains from a single sample sequenced in a study of shared clonotypes between healthy human individuals. Naive CD8 cells lacked CD45RO and underwent positive selection for CCR7, leaving out terminally differentiated effector memory CD45RA+ cells. The table came from immunoSEQ multiplex PCR; TCRdb's copy has only in-frame clones and leaves some out. The sample contains 2 million or so clones, about 95% of which appear only once. The sequencing sample was made of naive CD8+ T cells sorted from blood. The receptor source for this set is a man younger than 30 in good health.

CDR3 sequence reads: CASLSTGELFF. The CDR3, as DNA: TGTGCCAGCCTAAGCACCGGGGAGCTGTTTTTT. The chain carries TRBV2 and TRBJ2-2; D remains ambiguous. Between the trimmed V and J ends, which lost 8 bases and 4 bases, there was a span of 5 bases. The CDR3 is 11 amino acids. Germline V lookup: CDR1 SNHLY, CDR2 FYNNEI.

The gene calls are TRBV7-8 and TRBJ1-4, with D maybe TRBD1 (6 bases). This CDR3 comprises 14 residues. Germline lookup yields CDR1 SGHVS and CDR2 FQNEAQ. Trimming took off 10 bases at V and 8 bases at J, with 20 bases between the two ends. CDR3 loop: CATTPASGAEKLFF. CDR3 nucleotide sequence: TGTGCCACCACTCCTGCGTCAGGGGCCGAAAAACTGTTTTTT.

This clone was observed a handful of times. This rearrangement joins TRBV2 to TRBJ1-6; no definite D call. Germline values: CDR1 SNHLY, CDR2 FYNNEI. CDR3 size: 14 residues. V shed 2 bases and J shed 6 bases, with 8 bases lying between them. This chain's CDR3 is CASSEYGGNSPLHF. CDR3 bases: TGTGCCAGCAGTGAATATGGCGGTAATTCACCCCTCCACTTT.

The rearrangement joins TRBV28 to TRBJ2-6; D uncertain. V dropped 2 bases and J dropped 0 bases, with 2 bases sitting between them. The CDR3 consists of 14 residues. Germline CDR1 reads MDHEN; CDR2 reads SYDVKM. The CDR3 sequence: CASSLDSGANVLTF. The CDR3 bases are TGTGCCAGCAGTTTAGACTCTGGGGCCAACGTCCTGACTTTC.

This chain links TRBV4-3 with TRBJ2-7; D is possibly TRBD1 (5 bases). V lost 1 base and J 5 bases, leaving 15 bases between the germline ends. The CDR3 contains 15 residues. CDR1 and CDR2 (germline): LGHNA, YSLEER. The CDR3 region is CASSQVWQGNNEQYF. CDR3 coding DNA: TGCGCCAGCAGCCAAGTCTGGCAGGGAAATAACGAGCAGTACTTC.

The chain employs TRBV7-9 and TRBJ2-7; 10 nucleotides line up with TRBD1. V was pared by 2 bases and J by 3 bases, with 4 bases of the junction left unmatched. The CDR3 has 15 residues. Germline loops: CDR1 SEHNR, CDR2 FQNEAQ (reference sequence). In nucleotides, the CDR3 is TGTGCCAGCAGCTTACCAGGGACAGGGGACTACGAGCAGTACTTC. Translating it yields CASSLPGTGDYEQYF.

The chain couples TRBV6-5 to TRBJ2-6; D remains ambiguous. This CDR3 spans 14 amino acids. The V gene lost 6 bases and the J gene lost 0 bases, with 6 bases spanning the gap. Per the germline V gene, CDR1 is MNHEY and CDR2 is SVGAGI. CDR3 sequence reads: CASRSFSGANVLTF. The CDR3 DNA is TGTGCCAGCAGATCATTCTCTGGGGCCAACGTCCTGACTTTC.

This clone was counted a single time. The chain joins TRBV30 to TRBJ1-5; D is uncertain. The CDR3 totals 14 residues. From germline, CDR1 is GTSNPN and CDR2 SVGIG (reference sequence). Trimming left V 4 bases short and J 4 bases short, with 14 bases between. CDR3 in amino acids: CAWTGGIGNQPQHF. The CDR3 coding sequence is TGTGCCTGGACGGGCGGGATAGGAAATCAGCCCCAGCATTTT.

V and J are TRBV7-9 and TRBJ2-3, with 10 positions matching TRBD2. The CDR3 totals 18 residues. V shed 5 bases and J 0 bases; nucleotides not matched to a gene: 11. Germline V gene sequence: CDR1 SEHNR, CDR2 FQNEAQ (reference sequence). CDR3 sequence reads: CASSQTSGEGPSTDTQYF. The CDR3 DNA reads as TGTGCCAGCAGCCAAACTAGCGGGGAGGGCCCTAGCACAGATACGCAGTATTTT.

V and J are TRBV11-2 and TRBJ2-7, with D uncertain. Germline V lookup: CDR1 SGHAT, CDR2 FQNNGV. This CDR3 is built from 13 residues. The V end lost 5 bases, the J end lost 12 bases, and 20 bases lay between the germline ends. Written as DNA, the CDR3 is TGTGCCAGCAGCGCTCCCAGTTCCCTTTTGCCGTACTTC. This translates into CASSAPSSLLPYF.